In its sample, the clone carrying this T cell receptor beta chain was seen many times. No antigen is known for it. TCRdb reprocessed the reads via MiXCR and lists one record per CDR3 protein. Of about 890,000 distinct CDR3 sequences listed, about a third are singletons. Germline V gene data show CDR1 as SGHAT and CDR2 as FQNNGV. V gave up 5 bases and J gave up 5 bases, with 23 bases separating them. This CDR3 contains 17 residues. This sample is part of a study of T cell repertoires in cytomegalovirus infection. Whole-study results and caveats: In two of eight donors, the top clonotype was HLA-C-restricted CMV-specific.

This clonotype was obtained from a human donor in good health (CMV status not recorded). Some clones in this sample may be carry-over from other donors' samples. This sample comprised cultured CD8+ T cells from PBMCs, obtained from culture after CMV antigen stimulation. V gene TRBV11-2 combines with J gene TRBJ2-3; D tentatively fits TRBD1 or TRBD2 (5 bases each). The CDR3: CASSVGESLGGLDTQYF. The CDR3 DNA is TGTGCCAGCAGCGTTGGGGAAAGTCTTGGGGGATTAGATACGCAGTATTTT.